Sequencing of this T cell receptor beta chain was carried out in a study of cytomegalovirus exposure and HLA in healthy donors. Whole-study findings and limits: It was reported that the classifier diagnosed cytomegalovirus status with high specificity and sensitivity in both the original and validation cohorts. According to the study, approximately 150 TCR beta chains were cytomegalovirus-associated.

The roughly 120-subject validation cohort, separate from the roughly 670-subject first cohort, included the donors. The CDR3 is made up of 11 amino acids. CDR1 LGHNA and CDR2 YNFKEQ come from the germline V gene. Concerning this clone: The antigen is undetermined. Germline and junction disagree at one end, which may indicate a read error.

Measured with immunoSEQ multiplex PCR; TCRdb has only the in-frame clones, and not every one. The sample has some 100,000 clones, about 91% seen once; the top ten hold 1.5% to 2%. The clonotype originates from a man between 18 and 29 years old in good health and CMV-seronegative. Sequenced: PBMCs. The V call is TRBV4-2, the J call TRBJ2-7; maybe TRBD2 (6 bases). CDR3 in amino acids: CASSQDTGLEF. The CDR3 nucleotides read TGTGCCAGCAGCCAAGATACGGGACTTGAGTTC.